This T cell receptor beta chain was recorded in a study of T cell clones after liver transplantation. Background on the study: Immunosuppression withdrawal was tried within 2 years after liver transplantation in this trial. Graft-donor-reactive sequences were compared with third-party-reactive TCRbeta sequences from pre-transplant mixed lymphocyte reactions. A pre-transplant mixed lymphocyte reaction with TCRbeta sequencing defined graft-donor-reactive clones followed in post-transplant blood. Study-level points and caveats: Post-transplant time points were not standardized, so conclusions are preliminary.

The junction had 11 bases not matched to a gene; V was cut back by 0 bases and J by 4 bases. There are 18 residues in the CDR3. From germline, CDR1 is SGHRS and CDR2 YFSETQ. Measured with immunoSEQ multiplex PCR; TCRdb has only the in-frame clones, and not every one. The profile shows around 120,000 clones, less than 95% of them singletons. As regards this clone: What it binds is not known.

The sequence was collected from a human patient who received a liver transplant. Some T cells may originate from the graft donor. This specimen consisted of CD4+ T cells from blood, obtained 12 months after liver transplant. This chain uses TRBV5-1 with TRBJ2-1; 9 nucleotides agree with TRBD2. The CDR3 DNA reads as TGCGCCAGCAGCTTGGGGGTTGGGAACCTAGCGGGATACAATGAGCAGTTCTTC. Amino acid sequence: CASSLGVGNLAGYNEQFF.